This T cell receptor (beta chain) was documented in a study of CD8+ T cells in alopecia areata. V lost 8 bases and J 1 base, leaving 11 bases between the germline ends. Germline-derived CDR1 and CDR2 are SNHLY and FYNNEI. There are 13 residues in the CDR3. Treatment specified: oral pan-JAK inhibitor, 5-10 mg twice daily. From alopecia areata patients, lesional scalp punch biopsies and peripheral blood were collected. Once RNA had been extracted, it was reverse transcribed into cDNA to act as the sequencing template. The data were produced by immunoSEQ multiplex PCR, yet TCRdb's version contains in-frame clones alone and is incomplete. The sample lists approximately 3,800 clones; around 70% were seen once. This clone was seen a few times.

The TCR originated in a human donor with alopecia areata. V and J are TRBV2 and TRBJ2-5; D not resolved. Material: skin, obtained at week 24, from a patient treated with tofacitinib. The CDR3 spells CASDNGFQETQYF. The CDR3 nucleotides read TGTGCCAGCGATAACGGGTTCCAAGAGACCCAGTACTTC.